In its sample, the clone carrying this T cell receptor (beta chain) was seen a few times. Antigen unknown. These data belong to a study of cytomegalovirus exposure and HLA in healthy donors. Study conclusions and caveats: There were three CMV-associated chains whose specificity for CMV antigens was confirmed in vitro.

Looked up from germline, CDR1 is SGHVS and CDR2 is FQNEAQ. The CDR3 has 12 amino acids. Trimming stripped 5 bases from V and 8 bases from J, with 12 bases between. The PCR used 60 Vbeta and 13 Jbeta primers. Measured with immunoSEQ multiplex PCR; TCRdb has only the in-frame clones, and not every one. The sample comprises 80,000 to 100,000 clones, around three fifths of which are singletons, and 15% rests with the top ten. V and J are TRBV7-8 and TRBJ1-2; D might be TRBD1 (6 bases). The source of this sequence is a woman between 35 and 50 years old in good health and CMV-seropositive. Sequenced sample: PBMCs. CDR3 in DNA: TGTGCCAGCAGCCCCCAGGGGCAAGGCTACACCTTC. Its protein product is CASSPQGQGYTF.